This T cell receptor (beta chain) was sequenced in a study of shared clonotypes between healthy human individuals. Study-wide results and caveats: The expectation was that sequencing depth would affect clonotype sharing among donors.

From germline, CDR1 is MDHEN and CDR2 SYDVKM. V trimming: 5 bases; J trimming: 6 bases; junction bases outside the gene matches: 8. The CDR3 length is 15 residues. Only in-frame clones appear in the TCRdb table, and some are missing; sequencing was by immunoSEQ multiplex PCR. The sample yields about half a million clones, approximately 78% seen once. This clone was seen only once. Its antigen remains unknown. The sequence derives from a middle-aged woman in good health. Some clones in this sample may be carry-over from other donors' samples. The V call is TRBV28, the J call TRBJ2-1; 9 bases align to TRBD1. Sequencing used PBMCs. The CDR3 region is CASSTQGAIGNEQFF. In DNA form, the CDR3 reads TGTGCCAGCAGTACACAGGGGGCTATTGGCAATGAGCAGTTCTTC.